The source of this T cell receptor beta chain is a study of blood T cell repertoires in COVID-19. About the research overall: Italy, Spain and the United States were the sources of the convalescent and acute COVID-19 samples. In each case, the material was cDNA or gDNA derived from T cells, B-cell-depleted T cells, or PBMCs.

As processed by the authors: For nucleated cells, counts were estimated from reference gene primer amplification. Produced via immunoSEQ multiplex PCR; TCRdb's table is partial and in-frame only. The D gene and trimming were derived from the DNA, and the V and J assignments and clone size from that table. The sample lists fewer than 120,000 clones, 76% occurring once. Germline V gives CDR1 LNHDA, CDR2 SQIVND (reference sequence). Trimming removed 6 bases from V and 2 bases from J; junction bases left unmatched: 10. The CDR3 is made up of 17 amino acids. This sequence joins TRBV19 and TRBJ2-7; TRBD2 agrees at 13 bases. This receptor was identified in a woman older than 75 with acute or convalescent COVID-19. Sequenced sample: peripheral blood. The CDR3 DNA sequence: TGTGCCAGTAGCCTAGGACTAGCGGGGGCCTCCCCCTACGAGCAGTACTTC. Its translation is CASSLGLAGASPYEQYF. The full variable domain, in which reference TRBV19 and TRBJ2-7 provide the parts outside the CDR3, is DGGITQSPKYLFRKEGQNVTLSCEQNLNHDAMYWYRQDPGQGLRLIYYSQIVNDFQKGDIAEGYSVSREKKESFPLTVTSAQKNPTAFYLCASSLGLAGASPYEQYFGPGTRLTVT.